This T cell receptor beta chain was sequenced in a study of shared clonotypes between healthy human individuals. Study-wide results and caveats: Investigators collected only blood, and repertoires in tissues likely differ.

This clone has a single count. Its antigen is unidentified. Germline assignment: CDR1 SGHVS and CDR2 FQNEAQ. The CDR3 totals 16 residues. The V and J ends lost 1 base and 5 bases, in that order; junction bases with no gene match: 5. Sequencing was performed with immunoSEQ multiplex PCR; in TCRdb, only in-frame clones are kept and a portion is missing. The sample holds roughly 500,000 clones, roughly 80% seen once. The TCR comes from a woman aged 40-49 years in good health. Some clones in this sample may be carry-over from other donors' samples. The specimen was PBMCs. The chain couples TRBV7-8 to TRBJ2-7, with TRBD2 matching over 13 bases. For the CDR3, the DNA is TGTGCCAGCAGCTTAGAACTAGCGGGAGGGCCTAACGAGCAGTACTTC. Amino acid sequence: CASSLELAGGPNEQYF.